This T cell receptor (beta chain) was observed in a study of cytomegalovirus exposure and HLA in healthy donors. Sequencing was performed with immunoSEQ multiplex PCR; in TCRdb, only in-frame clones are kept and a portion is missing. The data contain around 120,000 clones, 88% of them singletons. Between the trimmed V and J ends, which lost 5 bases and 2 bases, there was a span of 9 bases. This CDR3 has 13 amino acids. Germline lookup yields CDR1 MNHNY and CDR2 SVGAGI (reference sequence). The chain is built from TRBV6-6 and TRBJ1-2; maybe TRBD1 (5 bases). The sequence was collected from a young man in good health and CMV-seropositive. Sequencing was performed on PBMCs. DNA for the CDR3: TGTGCCAGCAGTGCACAGGCGAACTATGGCTACACCTTC. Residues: CASSAQANYGYTF.